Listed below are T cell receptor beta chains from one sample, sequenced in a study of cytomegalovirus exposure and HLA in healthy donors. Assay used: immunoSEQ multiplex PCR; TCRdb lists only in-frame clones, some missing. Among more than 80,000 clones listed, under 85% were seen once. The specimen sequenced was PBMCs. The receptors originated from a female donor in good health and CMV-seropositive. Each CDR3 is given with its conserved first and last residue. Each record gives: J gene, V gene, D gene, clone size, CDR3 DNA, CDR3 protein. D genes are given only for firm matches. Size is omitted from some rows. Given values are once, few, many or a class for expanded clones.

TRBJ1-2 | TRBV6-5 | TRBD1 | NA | TGTGCCAGCAGGCCACAGGGGGTTAACTATGGCTACACCTTC | CASRPQGVNYGYTF
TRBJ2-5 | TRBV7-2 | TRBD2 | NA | TGTGCCAGCAGCTTAGTCTCTAGCGGGAAAGAGACCCAGTACTTC | CASSLVSSGKETQYF
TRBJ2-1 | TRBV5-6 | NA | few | TGTGCCAGCAGCTTCTTAGCCGATGAGCAGTTCTTC | CASSFLADEQFF
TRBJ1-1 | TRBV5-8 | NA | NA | TGTGCCAGCAGCACCCCTATGAACACTGAAGCTTTCTTT | CASSTPMNTEAFF
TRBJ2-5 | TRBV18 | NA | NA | TGTGCCAGCTCACCACCGGGGGGTTTCCAAGAGACCCAGTACTTC | CASSPPGGFQETQYF
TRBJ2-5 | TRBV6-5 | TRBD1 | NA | TGTGCCAGCAGTCAGACAGGGAAAGGCCAAGAGACCCAGTACTTC | CASSQTGKGQETQYF
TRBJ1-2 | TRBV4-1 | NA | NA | TGCGCCAGCAGCCCCCCCTGGGGAGGGACCGATGGCTACACCTTC | CASSPPWGGTDGYTF
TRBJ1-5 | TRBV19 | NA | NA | TGTGCCAGTGGGACTTTTCAGCCCCAGCATTTT | CASGTFQPQHF
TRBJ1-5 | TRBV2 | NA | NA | TGTGCCAGCCTCAGGGATTCATTGAGCAATCAGCCCCAGCATTTT | CASLRDSLSNQPQHF
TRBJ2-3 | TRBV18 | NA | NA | TGTGCCAGCTCATCGACAGGCTTTCGGGATACGCAGTATTTT | CASSSTGFRDTQYF
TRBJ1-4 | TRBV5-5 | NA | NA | TGTGCCAGCAGCGTCGGACAACATGAAAAACTGTTTTTT | CASSVGQHEKLFF
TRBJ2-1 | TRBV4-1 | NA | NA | TGCGCCAGCAGCCAAGAGCCAGGGGTGGCTGAGCAGTTCTTC | CASSQEPGVAEQFF
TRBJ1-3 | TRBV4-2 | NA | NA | TGTGCCAGCAGCCATTCCGGGGCTGGAAACACCATATATTTT | CASSHSGAGNTIYF
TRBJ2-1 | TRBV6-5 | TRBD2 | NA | TGTGCCAGCAGTAAACCGGGGACTAGCTACAATGAGCAGTTCTTC | CASSKPGTSYNEQFF
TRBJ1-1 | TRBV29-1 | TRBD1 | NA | TGCAGCGTTTTTCGGCCAACACAGGGGAAGGCTTTCTTT | CSVFRPTQGKAFF
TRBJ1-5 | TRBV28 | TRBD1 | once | TGTGCCAGCAAATATAGGGACAGGGCTTCGTTAGCCCAGCATTTT | CASKYRDRASLAQHF
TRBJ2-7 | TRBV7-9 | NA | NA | TGTGCCAGCAGCTTAAGCCAGGCTGGCTTCTCCTACGAGCAGTACTTC | CASSLSQAGFSYEQYF
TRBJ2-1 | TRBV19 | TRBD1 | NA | TGTGCCAGTAGCCTGGGACAGGGCTTAGAGTTCTTC | CASSLGQGLEFF
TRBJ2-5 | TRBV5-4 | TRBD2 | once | TGTGCCAGCAAAACTAGCGGCCAAGAGACCCAGTACTTC | CASKTSGQETQYF
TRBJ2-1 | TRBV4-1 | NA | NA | TGCGCCAGCAGCCATAACAGGGAGAGCTCCTACAATGAGCAGTTCTTC | CASSHNRESSYNEQFF
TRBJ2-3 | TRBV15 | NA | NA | TGTGCCACCAGCAGACCGACTTCGGATACGCAGTATTTT | CATSRPTSDTQYF
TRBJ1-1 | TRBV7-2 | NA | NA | TGTGCCAGCAGCTTAGTGGGGGGGCGCGGGGACACTGAAGCTTTCTTT | CASSLVGGRGDTEAFF
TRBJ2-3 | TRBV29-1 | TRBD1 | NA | TGCAGCGTCCCCGGGACAGGGTACACAGATACGCAGTATTTT | CSVPGTGYTDTQYF
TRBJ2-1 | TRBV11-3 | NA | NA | TGTGCCAGCAGCCGTGCGGGGAATGAGCAGTTCTTC | CASSRAGNEQFF
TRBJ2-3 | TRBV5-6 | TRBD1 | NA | TGTGCCAGCAGCAGGACAGGGGGCGATGATACGCAGTATTTT | CASSRTGGDDTQYF
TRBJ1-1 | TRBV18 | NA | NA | TGTGCCAGCTCATCAAGCCAGGGTGTAGAGGCTTTCTTT | CASSSSQGVEAFF
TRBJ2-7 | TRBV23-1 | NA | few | TGCGCCAGCAGTCAATCATTCTCCGTCTCCGGCTACGAGCAGTACTTC | CASSQSFSVSGYEQYF
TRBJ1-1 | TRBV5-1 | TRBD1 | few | TGCGCCAGCAGCTTGGAGGGCAGGGGGCTAGACACTGAAGCTTTCTTT | CASSLEGRGLDTEAFF
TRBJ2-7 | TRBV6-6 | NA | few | TGTGCCAGCACCGCCGGCTCCTACGAGCAGTACTTC | CASTAGSYEQYF
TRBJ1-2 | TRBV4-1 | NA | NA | TGCGCCAGCAGCCAAGCAGGAGGGAGGACCCATGGCTACACCTTC | CASSQAGGRTHGYTF
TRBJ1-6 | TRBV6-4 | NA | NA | TGTGCCAGCAGCCCCTTGGGGGGGCCTGATTCACCCCTCCACTTT | CASSPLGGPDSPLHF
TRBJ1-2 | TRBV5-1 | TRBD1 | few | TGCGCCAGCAGCTTGGTTAGTGGGACAGGATCCCTATATGGCTACACCTTC | CASSLVSGTGSLYGYTF
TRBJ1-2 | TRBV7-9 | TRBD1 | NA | TGTGCCAGCAGCCTACTGGGACAGGGACTGCAGGTTCGGGGCTACACCTTC | CASSLLGQGLQVRGYTF
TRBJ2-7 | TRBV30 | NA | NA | TGTGCCTGGAGCCTCAGGGGTGGGGCGGCCGAGCAGTACTTC | CAWSLRGGAAEQYF
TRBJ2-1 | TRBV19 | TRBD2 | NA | TGTGCCAGTAGTATAGCCGGCGGGGGTGAGCAGTTCTTC | CASSIAGGGEQFF
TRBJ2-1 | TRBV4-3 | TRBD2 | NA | TGCGCCAGCAGCCAAGCAAGCGGGAGTAATAATGAGCAGTTCTTC | CASSQASGSNNEQFF
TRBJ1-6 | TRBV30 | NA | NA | TGTGCCTGGAATGCGGGAGAGTTGGATTCACCCCTCCACTTT | CAWNAGELDSPLHF
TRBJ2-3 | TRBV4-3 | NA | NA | TGCGCCAGCAGCCAAGATGTCAGGGAGGGGGGAACAGATACGCAGTATTTT | CASSQDVREGGTDTQYF
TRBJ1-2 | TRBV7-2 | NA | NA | TGTGCCAGCAGCCCACCCCGGCGGAACCCTAACTATGGCTACACCTTC | CASSPPRRNPNYGYTF
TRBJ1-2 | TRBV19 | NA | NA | TGTGCCGTTTTAGACCTTGGACAGATCGCTTATGGCTACACCTTC | CAVLDLGQIAYGYTF
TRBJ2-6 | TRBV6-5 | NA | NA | TGTGCCAGCCGTATCAGCTCTGGGGCCAACGTCCTGACTTTC | CASRISSGANVLTF
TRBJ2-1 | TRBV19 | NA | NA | TGTGCCAGTAGTTCTACTTTGGTCAATGAGCAGTTCTTC | CASSSTLVNEQFF
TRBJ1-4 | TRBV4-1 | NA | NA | TGCGCCAGCAGCCATGAAACGGGGGGCGAAGAAAAACTGTTTTTT | CASSHETGGEEKLFF
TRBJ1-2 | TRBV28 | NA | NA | TGTGCCAGCGGAGGCGGAGCGGGCGGCTACACCTTC | CASGGGAGGYTF
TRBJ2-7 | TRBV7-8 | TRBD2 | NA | TGTGCCAGCAGCTTACGGACTAGCGGGAGAAACGACGAGCAGTACTTC | CASSLRTSGRNDEQYF